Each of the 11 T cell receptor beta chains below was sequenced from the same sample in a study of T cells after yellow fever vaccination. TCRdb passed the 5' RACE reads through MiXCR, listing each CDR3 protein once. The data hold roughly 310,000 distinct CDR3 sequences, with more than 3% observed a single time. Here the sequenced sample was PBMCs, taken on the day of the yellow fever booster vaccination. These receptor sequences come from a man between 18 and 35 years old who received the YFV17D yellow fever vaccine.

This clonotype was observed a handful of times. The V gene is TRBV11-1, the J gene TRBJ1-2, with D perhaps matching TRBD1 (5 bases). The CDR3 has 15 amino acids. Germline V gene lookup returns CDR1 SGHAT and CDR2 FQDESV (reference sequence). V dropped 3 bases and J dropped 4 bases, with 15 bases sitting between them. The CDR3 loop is CASSFGRGRSYGYTF. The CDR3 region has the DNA TGTGCCAGCAGCTTCGGTCGGGGGAGAAGCTATGGCTACACCTTC.

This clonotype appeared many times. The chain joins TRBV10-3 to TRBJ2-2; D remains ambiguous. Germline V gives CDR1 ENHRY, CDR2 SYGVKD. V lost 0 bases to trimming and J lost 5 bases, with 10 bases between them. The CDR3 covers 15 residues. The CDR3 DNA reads TGTGCCATCAGTGAGTCGTCCTACCGGACCGGGGAGCTGTTTTTT. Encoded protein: CAISESSYRTGELFF.

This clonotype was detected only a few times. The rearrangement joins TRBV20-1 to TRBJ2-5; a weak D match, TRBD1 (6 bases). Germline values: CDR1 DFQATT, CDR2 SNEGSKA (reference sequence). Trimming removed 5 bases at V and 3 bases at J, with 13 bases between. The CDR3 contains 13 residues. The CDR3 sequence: CSAFGQSKETQYF. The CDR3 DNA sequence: TGCAGTGCTTTCGGACAGTCGAAAGAGACCCAGTACTTC.

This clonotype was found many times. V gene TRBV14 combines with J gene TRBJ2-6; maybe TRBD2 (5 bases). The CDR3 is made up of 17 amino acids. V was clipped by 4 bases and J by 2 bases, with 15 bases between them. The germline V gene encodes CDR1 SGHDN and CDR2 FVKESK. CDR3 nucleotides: TGTGCCAGCAGCCCCCCATTCGGGGTGGCTGGGGCCAACGTCCTGACTTTC. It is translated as CASSPPFGVAGANVLTF.

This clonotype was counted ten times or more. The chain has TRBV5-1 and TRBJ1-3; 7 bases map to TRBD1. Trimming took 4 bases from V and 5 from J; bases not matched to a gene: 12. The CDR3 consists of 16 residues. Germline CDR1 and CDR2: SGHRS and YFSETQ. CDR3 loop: CASSRGQIQGRNTIYF. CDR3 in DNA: TGCGCCAGCAGCAGGGGACAGATTCAGGGGCGAAACACCATATATTTT.

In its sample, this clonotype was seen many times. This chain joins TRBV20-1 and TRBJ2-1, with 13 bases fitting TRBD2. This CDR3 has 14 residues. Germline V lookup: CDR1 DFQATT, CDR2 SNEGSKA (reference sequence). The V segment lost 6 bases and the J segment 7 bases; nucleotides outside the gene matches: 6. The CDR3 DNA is TGCAGTGCAGACACTAGCGGGGGGGCTAATGAGCAGTTCTTC. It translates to CSADTSGGANEQFF.

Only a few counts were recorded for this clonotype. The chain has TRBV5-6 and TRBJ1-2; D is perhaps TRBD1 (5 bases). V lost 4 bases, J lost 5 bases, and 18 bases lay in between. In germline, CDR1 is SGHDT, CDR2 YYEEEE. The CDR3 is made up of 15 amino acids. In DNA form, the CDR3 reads TGTGCCAGCAGCCCCCGCGTAGGGGTTTTATATGGCTACACCTTC. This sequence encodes CASSPRVGVLYGYTF.

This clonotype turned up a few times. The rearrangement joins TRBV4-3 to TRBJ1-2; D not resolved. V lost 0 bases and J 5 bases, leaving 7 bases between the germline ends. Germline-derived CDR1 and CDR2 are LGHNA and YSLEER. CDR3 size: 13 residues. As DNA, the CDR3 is TGCGCCAGCAGCCAAGATCCGGGATATGGCTACACCTTC. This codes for CASSQDPGYGYTF.

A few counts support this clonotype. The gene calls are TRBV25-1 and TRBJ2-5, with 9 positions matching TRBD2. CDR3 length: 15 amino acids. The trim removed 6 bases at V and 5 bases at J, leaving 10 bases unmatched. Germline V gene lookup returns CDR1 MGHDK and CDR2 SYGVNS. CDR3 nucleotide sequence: TGTGCCAGCAGCGATCTAGCGGGGTCTGGCGAGACCCAGTACTTC. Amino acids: CASSDLAGSGETQYF.

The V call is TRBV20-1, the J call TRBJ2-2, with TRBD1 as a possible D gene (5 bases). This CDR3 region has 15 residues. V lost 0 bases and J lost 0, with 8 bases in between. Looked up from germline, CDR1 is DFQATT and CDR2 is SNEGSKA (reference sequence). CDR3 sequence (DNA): TGCAGTGCTAGAGATAGACAGACGAACACCGGGGAGCTGTTTTTT. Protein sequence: CSARDRQTNTGELFF.

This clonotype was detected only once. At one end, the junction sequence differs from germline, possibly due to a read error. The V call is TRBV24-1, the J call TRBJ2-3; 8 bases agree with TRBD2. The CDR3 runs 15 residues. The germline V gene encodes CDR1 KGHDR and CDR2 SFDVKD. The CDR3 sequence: CATSRGGPFPETQYF. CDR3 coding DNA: TGTGCCACCAGCCGCGGGGGGCCCTTTCCAGAAACGCAGTATTTT.